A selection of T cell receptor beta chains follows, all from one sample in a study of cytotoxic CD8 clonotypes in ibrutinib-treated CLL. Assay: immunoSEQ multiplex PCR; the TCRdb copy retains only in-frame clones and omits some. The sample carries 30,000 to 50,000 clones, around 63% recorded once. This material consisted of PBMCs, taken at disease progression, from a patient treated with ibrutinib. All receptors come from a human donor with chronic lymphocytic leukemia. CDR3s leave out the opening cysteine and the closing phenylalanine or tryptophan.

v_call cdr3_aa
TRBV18 ASSFGTDLNQPQH
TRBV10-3 AISETGGPTETQY
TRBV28 ASSSGGHRNQPQH
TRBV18 ASSSGGRDQPQH
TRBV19 ASSIDQGGANYGYT
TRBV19 ASSMTSGRGAGELF
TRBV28 ASWDQTGTRSYEQY
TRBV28 ASSLNYGYT
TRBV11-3 ASSLTVETQY
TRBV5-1 ASSSKGTSGTQY
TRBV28 ASSLIRLAGDNEQF
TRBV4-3 ASSQDLRDEQY
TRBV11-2 ASSSSLGVRDTEAF
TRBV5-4 ASSLGGPSYEQY
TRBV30 AWSVRGITPDQPQH
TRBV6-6 ASSPAGATEAF
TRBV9 ASSPNWQTYNEQF
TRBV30 AWSVQAGGYNEQF
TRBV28 ASSLSGQAYGYT
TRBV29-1 SVALYSDGYT
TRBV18 ASSPPAAGWNNEQY
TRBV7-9 ASSDLGGYT
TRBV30 AWSGLAGNTDTQY
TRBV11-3 ASSLPYTGELF
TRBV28 ASSADPYEQY
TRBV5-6 ASSFYTGTEAF
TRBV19 ASSIRSWAGELF